This T cell receptor beta chain was captured in a study of shared clonotypes between healthy human individuals. The CDR3 has 14 residues. Germline V gene sequence: CDR1 SGHTA, CDR2 FQGNSA. V was clipped by 5 bases and J by 2 bases, with 9 bases between them. This clone showed up just a few times. Tens of millions of PBMCs supplied genomic DNA for unsorted samples. An assay was performed, and its level was deep. PCR replicates from unsorted PBMC used around 320 ng DNA, and this amount was some 30,000 T cell genomes. Original processing methods: Filtering differed, since immunoSEQ gave only junction sequences and no quality scores. TCRdb's copy holds only in-frame clones and misses some; the assay was immunoSEQ multiplex PCR. V and J calls and clone size are those listed in that table; D and trimming were worked out from the DNA. The sample records about 490,000 clones, less than 80% being singletons.

The J gene is TRBJ1-4, the V gene TRBV7-2; D remains unclear. This clonotype was sampled from a woman between 35 and 50 years old in good health. Some clones in this sample may be carry-over from other donors' samples. The material sequenced was PBMCs. CDR3 nucleotide sequence: TGTGCCAGCAGCCAGTGGGCCACTAATGAAAAACTGTTTTTT. As protein: CASSQWATNEKLFF. The variable domain in full, with the rest retrieved from reference TRBV7-2 and TRBJ1-4, is GAGVSQSPSNKVTEKGKDVELRCDPISGHTALYWYRQSLGQGLEFLIYFQGNSAPDKSGLPSDRFSAERTGGSVSTLTIQRTQQEDSAVYLCASSQWATNEKLFFGSGTQLSVL.